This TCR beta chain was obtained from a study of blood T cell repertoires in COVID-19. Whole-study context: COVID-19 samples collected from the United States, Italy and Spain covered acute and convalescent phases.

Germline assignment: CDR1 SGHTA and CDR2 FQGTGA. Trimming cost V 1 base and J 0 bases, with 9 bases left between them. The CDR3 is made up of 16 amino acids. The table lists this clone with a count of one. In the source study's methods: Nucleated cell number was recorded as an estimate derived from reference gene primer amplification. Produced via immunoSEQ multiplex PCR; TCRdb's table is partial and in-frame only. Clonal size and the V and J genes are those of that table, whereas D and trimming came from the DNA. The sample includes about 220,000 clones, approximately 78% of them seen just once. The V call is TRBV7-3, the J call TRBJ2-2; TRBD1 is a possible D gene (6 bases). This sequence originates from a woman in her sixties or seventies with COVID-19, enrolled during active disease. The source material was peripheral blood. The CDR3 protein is CASSLRQAANTGELFF. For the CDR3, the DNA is TGTGCCAGCAGCTTAAGACAGGCGGCGAACACCGGGGAGCTGTTTTTT.